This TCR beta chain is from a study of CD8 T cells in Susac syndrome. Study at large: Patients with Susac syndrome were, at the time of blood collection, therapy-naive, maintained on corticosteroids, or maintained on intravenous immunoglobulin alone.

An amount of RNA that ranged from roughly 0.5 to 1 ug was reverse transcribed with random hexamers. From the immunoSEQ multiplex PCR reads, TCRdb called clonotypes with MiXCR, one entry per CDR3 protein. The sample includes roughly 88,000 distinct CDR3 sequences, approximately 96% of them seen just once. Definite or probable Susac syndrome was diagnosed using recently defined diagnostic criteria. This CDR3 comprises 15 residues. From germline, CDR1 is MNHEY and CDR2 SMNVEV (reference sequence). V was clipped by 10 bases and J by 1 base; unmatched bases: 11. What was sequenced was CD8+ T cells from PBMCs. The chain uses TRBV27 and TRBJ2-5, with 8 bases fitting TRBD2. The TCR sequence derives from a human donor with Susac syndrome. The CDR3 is CATSPSGGAQETQYF. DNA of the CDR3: TGTGCCACCAGCCCCAGCGGGGGAGCCCAAGAGACCCAGTACTTC.